In this sample, the clone carrying this TCR beta chain turned up a few times. The antigen remains undetermined. The entry originates in a study of early T cells in non-severe SARS-CoV-2 infection. Study-wide context: The input, bulk RNA from unsorted whole blood, was sequenced, and chains were unpaired.

Researchers tagged individual cDNA molecules with unique molecular identifiers. TCRdb recomputed calls from the 5' RACE reads with MiXCR, one row per CDR3 protein. The sample holds about 130,000 distinct CDR3 sequences, 15% seen once. Whole-study results and caveats: Lookups in VDJdb leaned toward anti-spike CD8 responses and missed private and CD4 specificities.

The CDR3 has 14 amino acids. Germline V gene sequence: CDR1 DFQATT, CDR2 SNEGSKA (reference sequence). V was shortened by 0 bases and J by 2 bases, with 8 bases between the two germline ends. The sequenced sample consisted of whole blood. This TCR was recovered from an adult who was a healthcare worker with PCR-confirmed SARS-CoV-2 infection or an uninfected control (not recorded which). This sequence joins TRBV20-1 and TRBJ1-5; the D is unclear. The CDR3 protein is CSARDVGGNQPQHF. The CDR3 DNA is TGCAGTGCTAGAGATGTAGGAGGCAATCAGCCCCAGCATTTT.